The text below deals with one TCR beta chain. What it recognizes is unknown. CDR3 length: 14 residues. CDR1 and CDR2 from the germline V gene are MNHEY and SVGAGI. V was pared by 5 bases and J by 2 bases, with 2 bases of the junction left unmatched. This entry comes from a study of cytomegalovirus exposure and HLA in healthy donors. On the study more broadly: Later analysis reported that the approximately 130 validation repertoires shared the platform of the approximately 670 first-cohort repertoires.

Overall study results and limits: Subsequent analysis revealed that first-cohort TCR clusters tended to co-occur in the 120 or so validation repertoires. The listing of some 170 TCR beta chains classed them as cytomegalovirus-associated.

This table comes from immunoSEQ multiplex PCR, and its TCRdb copy is limited to in-frame clones, with some not included. The sample yields approximately 200,000 clones, around 80% seen once. The sequence came from a woman in her thirties in good health and CMV-seropositive. The rearrangement links TRBV6-5 to TRBJ2-1; TRBD2 aligns across 8 bases. Sequenced material: PBMCs. This CDR3 reads CASSERGPYNEQFF. The CDR3 DNA reads TGTGCCAGCAGTGAGCGGGGGCCCTACAATGAGCAGTTCTTC.